The T cell receptor (beta chain) under discussion was sequenced for a study of T cells expressing NK-cell markers. At the level of the study: Seven HCMV-seropositive donors and one seronegative donor made up the eight sequenced donors.

The CDR3 totals 16 residues. Germline CDR1 reads SNHLY; CDR2 reads FYNNEI. Each CDR3 protein gets one entry in TCRdb, which reprocessed the 5' RACE reads and gives no DNA. The repertoire table contains roughly 390,000 distinct CDR3 sequences. J is TRBJ2-1 and V is TRBV2; TCRdb returns TRBD2, unconfirmable since there is no DNA. The sequence came from a woman aged 50 to 65 in good health. Input material: blood T cells: a sorted CD56 or NKG2C T cell subset, CD4+ or CD8+ T cells, or bulk PBMC T cells (not recorded which). The chain's CDR3 is CASGPALAASYNEQFF.